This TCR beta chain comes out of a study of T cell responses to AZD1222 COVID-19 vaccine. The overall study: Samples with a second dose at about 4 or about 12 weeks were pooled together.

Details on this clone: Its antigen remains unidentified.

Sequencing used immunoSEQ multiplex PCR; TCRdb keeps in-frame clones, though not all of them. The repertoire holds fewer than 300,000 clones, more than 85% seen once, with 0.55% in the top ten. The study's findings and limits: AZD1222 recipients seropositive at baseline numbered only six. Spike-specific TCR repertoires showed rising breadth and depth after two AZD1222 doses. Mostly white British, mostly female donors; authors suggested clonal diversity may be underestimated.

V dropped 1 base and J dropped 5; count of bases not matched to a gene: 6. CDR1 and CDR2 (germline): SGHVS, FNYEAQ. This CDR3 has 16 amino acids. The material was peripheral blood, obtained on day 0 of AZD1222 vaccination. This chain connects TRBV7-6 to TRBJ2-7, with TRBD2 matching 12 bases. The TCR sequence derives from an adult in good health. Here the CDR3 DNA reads TGTGCCAGCAGCTTAGGCGGGGCTAGCGGGGGGGACGAGCAGTACTTC. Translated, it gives CASSLGGASGGDEQYF.